The entry below gives a single TCR beta chain sequence along with its context. Germline values: CDR1 MDHEN, CDR2 SYDVKM. CDR3 length: 14 amino acids. This sample is drawn from a study of cytomegalovirus exposure and HLA in healthy donors. The PCR had 60 Vbeta and 13 Jbeta primers. The assay was immunoSEQ multiplex PCR, and TCRdb's table has in-frame clones only and misses some. The sample has some 89,000 clones, roughly 76% seen once; the top ten hold 1.5% to 2%. Sequences were obtained from PBMCs. V and J are TRBV28 and TRBJ2-2, with D perhaps matching TRBD1 (6 bases). The source is a woman under 40 in good health and CMV-seronegative. CDR3 nucleotide sequence: TGTTCTGCTACTAACAGGGTCAGCAACGGGGAGCTGTTTTTT. Amino acids: CSATNRVSNGELFF.